These T cell receptor beta chains were read from a single sample in a study of blood T cell repertoires in COVID-19. Clones were read by immunoSEQ multiplex PCR, and TCRdb kept only the in-frame ones, dropping some. Here the sample spans roughly 100,000 clones, roughly 80% being singletons. The sequenced material came from peripheral blood. These receptors originate from a woman between 65 and 79 years old with acute or convalescent COVID-19. CDR3s include the opening cysteine and the closing phenylalanine or tryptophan. Fields, in order: J gene, V gene, D gene, clone size, CDR3 protein, CDR3 DNA. The D gene is left open where the match is weak. Size is omitted from some rows. Given values are once, few, many or a class for expanded clones.

>TRBJ1-1|TRBV9|.|few
CASSVVGETEAFF
TGTGCCAGCAGCGTAGTCGGTGAGACTGAAGCTTTCTTT
>TRBJ2-7|TRBV4-3|TRBD2|.
CASSQDRSGGLAGVQYF
TGCGCCAGCAGCCAAGATCGGAGTGGGGGACTAGCCGGGGTGCAGTACTTC
>TRBJ2-5|TRBV6-5|TRBD2|once
CASTRTSGTTQSQYF
TGTGCCAGCACGAGGACTAGCGGGACCACGCAAAGCCAGTACTTC
>TRBJ2-1|TRBV3-1/TRBV3-2|TRBD2|.
CASSQDRGTSGAFYNEQFF
TGTGCCAGCAGCCAAGATAGGGGGACTAGCGGGGCTTTTTACAATGAGCAGTTCTTC
>TRBJ1-4|TRBV21-1|.|few
CASSIKWGEGRREKLFF
TGTGCCAGCAGCATAAAGTGGGGGGAGGGTCGTCGGGAAAAACTGTTTTTT
>TRBJ2-6|TRBV28|.|.
CASTAGANVLTF
TGTGCCAGCACCGCTGGGGCCAACGTCCTGACTTTC
>TRBJ1-2|TRBV4-3|TRBD1|few
CASSPAGQGNYGYTF
TGCGCCAGCAGCCCCGCCGGACAGGGGAACTATGGCTACACCTTC
>TRBJ1-2|TRBV3-1/TRBV3-2|TRBD1|.
CASRTGGEVGYTF
TGTGCCAGCAGGACAGGGGGGGAGGTTGGCTACACCTTC
>TRBJ2-3|TRBV4-1|TRBD2|.
CASSQGRASGGADTQYF
TGCGCCAGCAGCCAAGGGCGGGCTAGCGGGGGAGCAGATACGCAGTATTTT
>TRBJ2-3|TRBV27|TRBD2|.
CASRWGLAGTLDTQYF
TGTGCCAGCCGCTGGGGACTAGCGGGAACCTTGGATACGCAGTATTTT
>TRBJ2-3|TRBV19|.|.
CASSIRSGGDTQYF
TGTGCCAGTAGTATTAGGTCCGGCGGGGATACGCAGTATTTT
>TRBJ2-3|TRBV5-6|.|.
CASSLGLPSTDTQYF
TGTGCCAGCAGCTTGGGCCTACCCAGCACAGATACGCAGTATTTT
>TRBJ2-5|TRBV12-3/TRBV12-4|.|.
CASSSGETQYF
TGTGCCAGCAGTTCCGGGGAGACCCAGTACTTC
>TRBJ1-1|TRBV6-2/TRBV6-3|TRBD1|once
CASSQDRGAAFF
TGTGCCAGCAGTCAAGACAGGGGAGCCGCTTTCTTT
>TRBJ1-1|TRBV7-9|.|.
CASSLAGEGTEAFF
TGTGCCAGCAGCTTAGCGGGGGAGGGCACTGAAGCTTTCTTT
>TRBJ2-2|TRBV24-1|.|.
CATSGTGSRTGELFF
TGTGCCACCAGTGGTACAGGGTCGCGCACCGGGGAGCTGTTTTTT
>TRBJ2-1|TRBV11-2|TRBD1|.
CASRRGQGYNDEQFF
TGTGCCAGCAGGAGGGGACAGGGGTATAACGATGAGCAGTTCTTC
>TRBJ1-2|TRBV5-4|.|.
CASRGAAIGYGYTF
TGTGCCAGCAGGGGGGCAGCCATTGGCTATGGCTACACCTTC
>TRBJ2-7|TRBV10-1|TRBD2|.
CASSQGTSGILEQYF
TGCGCCAGCAGTCAGGGGACTAGCGGTATTCTGGAGCAGTACTTC
>TRBJ2-1|TRBV7-2|.|.
CASSLMGSGNEQFF
TGTGCCAGCAGCTTAATGGGTTCGGGCAATGAGCAGTTCTTC